The rows below give T cell receptor beta chains drawn from one sample of a study of T cells generated in artificial thymic organoids. Their antigens remain unidentified. One entry per CDR3 protein results from TCRdb running MiXCR on the 5' RACE reads. This sample has 7,000 to 8,500 distinct CDR3 sequences, with roughly a quarter found just once. Sequencing was carried out using naive CD8+ T cells grown in artificial thymic organoids from cord blood stem and progenitor cells. These receptors originate from a human donor who gave cord blood stem cells for thymic organoid culture, a cardiac surgery patient who gave postnatal thymus, or a blood donor (not recorded which). Both conserved end residues are part of each CDR3. A D gene is named only where the DNA matches it firmly. Clone size is not always given. Where it is, it says once, few, many or a class for expanded clones.

V gene	CDR3 length	J gene	D gene	clone size	CDR3 protein	CDR3 DNA
TRBV6-2/TRBV6-3	13	TRBJ2-3	.	.	CASSYPDTDTQYF	TGTGCCAGCAGTTACCCGGACACAGATACGCAGTATTTT
TRBV18	17	TRBJ1-6	.	few	CASSPTHPWKANSPLHF	TGTGCCAGCTCACCGACTCACCCCTGGAAGGCTAATTCACCCCTCCACTTT
TRBV7-2	13	TRBJ1-1	.	.	CASSLKGGPEAFF	TGTGCCAGCAGCTTAAAGGGGGGCCCTGAAGCTTTCTTT
TRBV5-1	14	TRBJ1-6	TRBD1	medium-sized	CASSFRTGGAPLHF	TGCGCCAGCAGCTTTAGGACAGGGGGCGCACCCCTCCACTTT
TRBV4-3	18	TRBJ1-2	.	medium-sized	CASSQVKSGESGNYGYTF	TGCGCCAGCAGCCAAGTAAAATCCGGAGAGTCGGGGAACTATGGCTACACCTTC
TRBV18	14	TRBJ1-2	.	medium-sized	CASSPVGAGYGYTF	TGTGCCAGCTCACCAGTAGGGGCGGGCTATGGCTACACCTTC
TRBV4-1	16	TRBJ1-5	.	few	CASSQDGAGRNQPQHF	TGCGCCAGCAGCCAAGATGGGGCAGGGAGAAATCAGCCCCAGCATTTT
TRBV12-3/TRBV12-4	16	TRBJ2-3	TRBD2	medium-sized	CASSTRLAGGLNTQYF	TGTGCCAGCAGTACGAGACTAGCGGGGGGGCTAAATACGCAGTATTTT
TRBV6-5	11	TRBJ2-5	.	few	CASSYGETQYF	TGTGCCAGCAGTTACGGGGAGACCCAGTACTTC
TRBV11-2	16	TRBJ2-6	.	.	CASSLDPGSGTNVLTF	TGTGCCAGCAGCTTAGATCCCGGGTCTGGGACCAACGTCCTGACTTTC
TRBV29-1	12	TRBJ2-7	.	.	CSAGIAPYEQYF	TGCAGCGCCGGCATTGCCCCCTACGAGCAGTACTTC
TRBV4-1	13	TRBJ1-1	.	.	CASSQAMNTEAFF	TGCGCCAGCAGTCAGGCGATGAACACTGAAGCTTTCTTT
TRBV7-2	16	TRBJ2-7	TRBD1	.	CASSFRVGQAYYEQYF	TGTGCCAGCAGCTTTAGGGTAGGACAGGCTTACTACGAGCAGTACTTC
TRBV4-3	18	TRBJ2-1	.	.	CASSQTTYRDSSYNEQFF	TGCGCCAGCAGCCAAACCACTTACAGGGATTCTTCCTACAATGAGCAGTTCTTC
TRBV10-2	18	TRBJ2-7	TRBD1	.	CASSPPGQGPHRTSEQYF	TGCGCCAGCAGCCCCCCAGGACAGGGGCCCCATCGGACCTCCGAGCAGTACTTC
TRBV20-1	14	TRBJ1-5	.	medium-sized	CSARGGYSNQPQHF	TGCAGTGCTAGAGGCGGTTATAGCAATCAGCCCCAGCATTTT
TRBV12-3/TRBV12-4	16	TRBJ1-2	.	few	CASSPPTQGLNYGYTF	TGTGCCAGCAGTCCTCCTACTCAGGGATTAAACTATGGCTACACCTTC
TRBV11-2	20	TRBJ2-3	TRBD2	.	CASSLGTTSGGGSSTDTQYF	TGTGCCAGCAGCTTAGGAACGACTAGCGGGGGGGGATCTAGCACAGATACGCAGTATTTT
TRBV5-1	14	TRBJ1-1	.	.	CASSLGVGNTEAFF	TGCGCCAGCAGCTTGGGAGTGGGAAACACTGAAGCTTTCTTT
TRBV6-5	15	TRBJ2-3	TRBD1	few	CASSHGGQVTDTQYF	TGTGCCAGCAGTCACGGGGGACAGGTCACAGATACGCAGTATTTT
TRBV28	15	TRBJ1-4	.	medium-sized	CASTSPEAANEKLFF	TGTGCCAGCACCTCCCCCGAGGCGGCTAATGAAAAACTGTTTTTT
TRBV30	16	TRBJ2-2	TRBD1	few	CARNTRDRGYTGELFF	TGTGCCCGCAATACCCGGGACAGGGGATACACCGGGGAGCTGTTTTTT
TRBV19	13	TRBJ2-3	.	medium-sized	CASSMVPAGTQYF	TGTGCCAGTAGTATGGTCCCCGCTGGTACGCAGTATTTT
TRBV4-3	13	TRBJ2-5	.	medium-sized	CASSLWIYETQYF	TGCGCCAGCAGCCTCTGGATCTACGAGACCCAGTACTTC
TRBV4-3	15	TRBJ1-3	.	few	CASSQDRWFGNTIYF	TGCGCCAGCAGCCAAGATCGATGGTTTGGAAACACCATATATTTT
TRBV9	13	TRBJ1-2	TRBD1	few	CASKHPYRGGYTF	TGTGCCAGCAAGCATCCATACAGGGGGGGCTACACCTTC
TRBV6-5	16	TRBJ2-2	.	.	CASSYSRHLFFGELFF	TGTGCCAGCAGTTACTCGAGACACCTCTTCTTCGGGGAGCTGTTTTTT
TRBV28	13	TRBJ2-7	.	.	CASSLYDGYEQYF	TGTGCCAGCAGTTTATACGACGGCTACGAGCAGTACTTC
TRBV4-1	12	TRBJ1-2	.	few	CASSQDLYGYTF	TGCGCCAGCAGCCAAGACCTCTATGGCTACACCTTC
TRBV7-2	16	TRBJ2-7	TRBD2	medium-sized	CASSLAEIAGHYEQYF	TGTGCCAGCAGCTTAGCGGAAATAGCGGGCCACTACGAGCAGTACTTC
TRBV7-3	19	TRBJ2-3	.	.	CASSLGRGRGTSVTDTQYF	TGTGCCAGCAGCTTAGGCAGGGGGCGCGGGACTAGTGTCACAGATACGCAGTATTTT
TRBV24-1	15	TRBJ2-3	TRBD1	.	CATSQRQGRTDTQYF	TGTGCCACCAGTCAGAGACAGGGAAGGACAGATACGCAGTATTTT
TRBV5-1	13	TRBJ1-1	.	few	CASSLVGMREAFF	TGCGCCAGCAGCTTGGTAGGGATGCGTGAAGCTTTCTTT
TRBV5-1	15	TRBJ1-3	.	medium-sized	CASSSEDGSGNTIYF	TGCGCCAGCAGCTCAGAGGACGGTTCTGGAAACACCATATATTTT
TRBV4-1	16	TRBJ1-3	TRBD1	few	CASSQRGQSSGNTIYF	TGCGCCAGCAGCCAACGGGGACAGAGCTCTGGAAACACCATATATTTT
TRBV27	11	TRBJ2-7	.	medium-sized	CMTGSSYEQYF	TGTATGACAGGTAGCTCCTACGAGCAGTACTTC
TRBV10-1	16	TRBJ1-2	TRBD1	.	CASSEFRDRPSYGYTF	TGCGCCAGCAGTGAGTTTCGGGACAGGCCTAGCTATGGCTACACCTTC
TRBV5-8	11	TRBJ1-1	TRBD1	medium-sized	CASGWTGEAFF	TGTGCCAGCGGATGGACAGGGGAGGCTTTCTTT
TRBV10-3	13	TRBJ1-1	.	medium-sized	CAIKRGAGTEAFF	TGTGCCATCAAGAGGGGGGCTGGCACTGAAGCTTTCTTT
TRBV7-2	10	TRBJ2-7	.	.	CASSYYEQYF	TGTGCCAGCAGCTACTACGAGCAGTACTTC
TRBV27	14	TRBJ2-7	TRBD1	medium-sized	CASSSGTGGYEQYF	TGTGCCAGCAGTTCTGGGACAGGGGGGTACGAGCAGTACTTC
TRBV6-2/TRBV6-3	17	TRBJ2-6	.	few	CASSYCPGAAGANVLTF	TGTGCCAGCAGTTACTGCCCCGGGGCGGCTGGGGCCAACGTCCTGACTTTC
TRBV4-3	13	TRBJ1-1	.	.	CASSQGQNTEAFF	TGCGCCAGCAGCCAAGGGCAGAACACTGAAGCTTTCTTT
TRBV2	14	TRBJ1-5	.	large	CASSEACQHQPQHF	TGTGCCAGCAGTGAAGCGTGTCAGCATCAGCCCCAGCATTTT
TRBV7-9	14	TRBJ2-7	.	.	CASSSPLTGPQQYF	TGTGCCAGCAGCTCCCCCCTGACAGGACCCCAGCAGTACTTC
TRBV4-3	15	TRBJ2-2	.	few	CASSQDGQGTGELFF	TGCGCCAGCAGCCAAGATGGGCAGGGGACCGGGGAGCTGTTTTTT
TRBV7-2	13	TRBJ2-3	TRBD1	few	CASSCQGARTQYF	TGTGCCAGCAGCTGTCAGGGGGCAAGGACGCAGTATTTT
TRBV20-1	14	TRBJ2-3	.	few	CRAIPGASTDTQYF	TGCAGGGCGATCCCCGGGGCGAGCACAGATACGCAGTATTTT
TRBV4-3	16	TRBJ2-1	.	medium-sized	CASSLGTAGVGNEQFF	TGCGCCAGCAGCCTAGGGACGGCAGGGGTGGGAAATGAGCAGTTCTTC
TRBV12-3/TRBV12-4	15	TRBJ1-3	.	few	CASSFLRDGGNTIYF	TGTGCCAGCAGTTTTCTCCGGGACGGTGGAAACACCATATATTTT
TRBV9	14	TRBJ2-7	.	.	CASSVGYRNYEQYF	TGTGCCAGCAGCGTAGGGTACAGAAACTACGAGCAGTACTTC
TRBV4-1	17	TRBJ2-2	TRBD2	few	CASSQGASGGAGGELFF	TGCGCCAGCAGCCAAGGGGCTAGCGGGGGGGCAGGCGGGGAGCTGTTTTTT
TRBV30	17	TRBJ1-3	.	few	CAWSKKSTSRSGNTIYF	TGTGCCTGGAGTAAGAAATCGACTTCCCGCTCTGGAAACACCATATATTTT
TRBV19	15	TRBJ1-5	.	few	CASSQKGYCNQPQHF	TGTGCCAGTAGCCAGAAAGGGTATTGCAATCAGCCCCAGCATTTT
TRBV18	12	TRBJ1-2	.	medium-sized	CASSPWGYGYTF	TGTGCCAGCTCACCATGGGGATATGGCTACACCTTC
TRBV9	13	TRBJ1-6	.	few	CASSVFRDSPLHF	TGTGCCAGCAGCGTATTCCGGGATTCACCCCTCCACTTT
TRBV29-1	13	TRBJ2-7	TRBD1	few	CSVGLGQGYEQYF	TGCAGCGTTGGGCTGGGACAGGGCTACGAGCAGTACTTC
TRBV12-3/TRBV12-4	11	TRBJ2-3	.	medium-sized	CASSQGGTQYF	TGTGCCAGCAGTCAGGGTGGAACGCAGTATTTT